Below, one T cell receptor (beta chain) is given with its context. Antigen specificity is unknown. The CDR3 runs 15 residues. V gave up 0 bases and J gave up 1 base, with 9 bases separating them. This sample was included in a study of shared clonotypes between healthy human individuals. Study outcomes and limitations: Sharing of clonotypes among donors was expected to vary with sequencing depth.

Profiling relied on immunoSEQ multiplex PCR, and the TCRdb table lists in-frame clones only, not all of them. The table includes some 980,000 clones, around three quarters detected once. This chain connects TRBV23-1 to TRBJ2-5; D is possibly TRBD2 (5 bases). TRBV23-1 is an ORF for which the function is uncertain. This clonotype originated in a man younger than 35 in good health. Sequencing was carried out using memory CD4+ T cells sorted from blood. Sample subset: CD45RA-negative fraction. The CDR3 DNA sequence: TGCGCCAGCAGTCAATCGCACGGACTCCAAGAGACCCAGTACTTC. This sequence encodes CASSQSHGLQETQYF.